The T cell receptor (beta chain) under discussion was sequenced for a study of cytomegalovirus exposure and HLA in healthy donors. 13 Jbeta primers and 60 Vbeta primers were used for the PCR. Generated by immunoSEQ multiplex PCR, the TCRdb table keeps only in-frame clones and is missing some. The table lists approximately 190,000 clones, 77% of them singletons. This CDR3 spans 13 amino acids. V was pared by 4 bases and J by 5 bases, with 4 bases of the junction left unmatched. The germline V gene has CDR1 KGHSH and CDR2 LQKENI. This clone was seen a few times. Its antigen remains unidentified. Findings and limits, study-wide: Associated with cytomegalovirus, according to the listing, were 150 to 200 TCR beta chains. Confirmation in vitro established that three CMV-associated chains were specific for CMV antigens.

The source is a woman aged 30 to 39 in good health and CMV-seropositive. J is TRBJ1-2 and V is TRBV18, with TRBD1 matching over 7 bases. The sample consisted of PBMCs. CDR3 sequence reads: CASSLGGEYGYTF. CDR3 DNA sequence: TGTGCCAGCTCACTAGGGGGCGAGTATGGCTACACCTTC.